This record covers a single T cell receptor (beta chain). This clone was picked up a small number of times. The antigen it binds to is not known. Per-base qualities were not stored, and no clone one base away is much larger. For sequencing of the TCRbeta CDR3 region, genomic DNA was extracted from the sorted cells. TCRbeta CDR3 regions were sequenced using the immunoSEQ Assay. Imported from immuneACCESS, the table was reduced by TCRdb to in-frame sequences with V and J called. These copies leave out some clones; in studies compared against another copy, an unresolved V gene accounts for under half, and the cause of the remainder is not known. The sample profile shows over 9,000 clones; around four fifths of them were found once. The top ten constitute roughly 10% of the sample. The data were obtained in a study of OX40 agonist ivuxolimab in advanced cancers. Some background on the complete study: Ivuxolimab was an agonistic, fully human IgG2 monoclonal antibody directed against OX40 (CD134), a costimulatory receptor. Prior anti-PD-1, anti-PD-L1 or anti-CTLA-4 therapy was permitted, and 35% to 40% of dose-escalation patients had received checkpoint inhibitors. The dose-escalation cohort was about 83% male with a mean age of approximately 60 years, ranging from about 20 to 80. Intravenous ivuxolimab was administered to patients every 2 weeks at six dose levels: 0.01, 0.1, 0.3, 1.5, 3 and 10 mg/kg. The monotherapy dose-escalation portion (N of about 49 patients) of the phase I ivuxolimab trial is reported in the paper. The purpose of peripheral TCRbeta sequencing was to test whether ivuxolimab changed TCR sequence diversity and led to clonal T-cell expansion. Partial responses were achieved by three dose-escalation patients, of whom one had hepatocellular carcinoma and two had cutaneous melanoma. Of the 50 or so patients in dose escalation, about 20 had hepatocellular carcinoma, some 15 had melanoma, 9 had renal cell carcinoma and 9 had head and neck cancer. Results and caveats for the whole study, not just this receptor: At doses of 0.1 to 3.0 mg/kg, clonal expansion of both CD4+ and CD8+ blood T cells was observed from baseline to week 6. In the 0.1-3.0 mg/kg groups, partial responders were among the patients with the lowest normalized peripheral clonal expansion, particularly in CD8+ T cells. Low levels of normalized T-cell clonal expansion were also seen in some patients who did not respond. The antigen specificity of the peripheral T cells that underwent clonal expansion was not determined. After ivuxolimab, expanded clones were on average more numerous among CD8+ T cells than among CD4+ T cells.

The trial excluded patients who had a history of autoimmune disease or were on systemic immunosuppression. Peripheral blood for TCR sequencing was collected from all dose cohorts at baseline, on cycle 4 day 1, and on cycle 7 day 1. The samples were taken from a phase I, first-in-human, multicenter, open-label dose-escalation trial of ivuxolimab. Adults with locally advanced or metastatic head and neck squamous cell, hepatocellular, melanoma or renal cell carcinoma were enrolled in the trial. Before TCR sequencing, CD4+ and CD8+ T cells were separately sorted from peripheral blood. From its cysteine to its phenylalanine, the CDR3 spans 16 amino acids. Left in the record is the CDR3 DNA by itself, 48 bases read in frame from the first base. V drops 3 bases and J drops 0 bases, leaving 14 bases in between. The germline V gene encodes CDR1 MGHRA and CDR2 YSYEKL.

This receptor was taken from an adult with an advanced solid tumor such as melanoma, head and neck, liver or kidney cancer. This sequence uses TRBV4-1 and TRBJ1-2; TRBD1 could be the D gene, as 6 bases match. The sequencing used CD4+ or CD8+ T cells sorted from blood, collected in a trial of the OX40 agonist ivuxolimab. CDR3 protein: CASSHPDTGSNYGYTF. The DNA sequence is TGCGCCAGCAGCCACCCTGATACAGGGTCTAACTATGGCTACACCTTC.